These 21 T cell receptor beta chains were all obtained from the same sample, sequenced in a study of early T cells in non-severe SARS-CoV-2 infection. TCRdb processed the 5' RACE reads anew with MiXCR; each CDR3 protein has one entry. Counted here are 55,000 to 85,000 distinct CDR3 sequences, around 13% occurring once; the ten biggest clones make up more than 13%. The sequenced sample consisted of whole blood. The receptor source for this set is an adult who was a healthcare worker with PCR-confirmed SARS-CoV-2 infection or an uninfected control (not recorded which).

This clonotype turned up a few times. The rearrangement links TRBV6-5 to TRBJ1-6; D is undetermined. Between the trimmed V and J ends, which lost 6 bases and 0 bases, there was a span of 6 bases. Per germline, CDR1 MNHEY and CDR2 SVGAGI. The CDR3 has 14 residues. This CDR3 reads CASRKASYNSPLHF. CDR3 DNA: TGTGCCAGCAGGAAGGCCTCCTATAATTCACCCCTCCACTTT.

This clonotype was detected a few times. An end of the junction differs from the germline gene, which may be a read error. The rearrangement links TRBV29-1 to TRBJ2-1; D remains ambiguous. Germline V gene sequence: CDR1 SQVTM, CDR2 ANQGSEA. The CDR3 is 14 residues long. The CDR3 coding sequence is TGCAGCTTTGAAAGGGTGACCGGGTTCAATGAGCAGTTCTTC. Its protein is CSFERVTGFNEQFF.

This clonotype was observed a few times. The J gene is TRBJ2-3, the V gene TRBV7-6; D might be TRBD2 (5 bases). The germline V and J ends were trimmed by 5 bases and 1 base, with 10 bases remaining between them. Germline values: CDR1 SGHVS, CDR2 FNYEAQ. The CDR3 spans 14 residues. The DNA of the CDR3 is TGTGCCAGCAGCCCCGGACTCCGCACAGATACGCAGTATTTT. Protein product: CASSPGLRTDTQYF.

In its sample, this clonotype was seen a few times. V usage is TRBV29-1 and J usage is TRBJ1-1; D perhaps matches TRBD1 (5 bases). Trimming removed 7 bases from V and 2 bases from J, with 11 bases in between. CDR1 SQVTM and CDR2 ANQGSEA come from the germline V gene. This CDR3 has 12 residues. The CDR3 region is CSGIQGNTEAFF. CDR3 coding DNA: TGCAGCGGGATCCAGGGTAACACTGAAGCTTTCTTT.

As DNA, the CDR3 is TGTGCCAGCAGCAAACGACAGACAAATTCACCCCTCCACTTT. Residues: CASSKRQTNSPLHF. The chain has TRBV9 and TRBJ1-6, with D perhaps matching TRBD1 (5 bases). Trimming stripped 4 bases from V and 7 bases from J, with 12 bases between. Per the germline V gene, CDR1 is SGDLS and CDR2 is YYNGEE. The CDR3 is 14 amino acids.

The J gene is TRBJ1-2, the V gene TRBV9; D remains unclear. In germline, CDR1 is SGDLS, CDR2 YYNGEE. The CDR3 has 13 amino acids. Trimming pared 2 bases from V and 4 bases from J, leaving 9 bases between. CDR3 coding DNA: TGTGCCAGCAGCGTTTCAGGAATCTATGGCTACACCTTC. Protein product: CASSVSGIYGYTF.

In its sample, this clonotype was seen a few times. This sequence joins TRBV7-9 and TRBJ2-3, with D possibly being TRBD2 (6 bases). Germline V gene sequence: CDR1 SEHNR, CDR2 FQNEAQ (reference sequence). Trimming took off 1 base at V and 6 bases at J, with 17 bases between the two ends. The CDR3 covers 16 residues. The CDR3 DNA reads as TGTGCCAGCAGCTTAGAAGGAGGCCGAGGAGGGGATACGCAGTATTTT. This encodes CASSLEGGRGGDTQYF.

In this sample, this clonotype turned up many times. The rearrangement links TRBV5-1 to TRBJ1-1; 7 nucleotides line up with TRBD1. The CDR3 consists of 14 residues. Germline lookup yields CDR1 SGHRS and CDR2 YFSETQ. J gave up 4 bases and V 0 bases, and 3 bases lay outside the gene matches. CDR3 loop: CASSLEGAPTEAFF. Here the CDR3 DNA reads TGCGCCAGCAGCTTGGAGGGGGCACCCACTGAAGCTTTCTTT. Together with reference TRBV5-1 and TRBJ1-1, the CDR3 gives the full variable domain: KAGVTQTPRYLIKTRGQQVTLSCSPISGHRSVSWYQQTPGQGLQFLFEYFSETQRNKGNFPGRFSGRQFSNSRSEMNVSTLELGDSALYLCASSLEGAPTEAFFGQGTRLTVV.

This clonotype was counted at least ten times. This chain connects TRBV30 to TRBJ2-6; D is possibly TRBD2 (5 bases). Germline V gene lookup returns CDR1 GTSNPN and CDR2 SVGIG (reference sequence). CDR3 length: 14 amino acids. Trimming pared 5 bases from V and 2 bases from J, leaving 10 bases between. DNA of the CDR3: TGTGCCTGGGGCGACGGGGCTGGGGCCAACGTCCTGACTTTC. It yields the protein CAWGDGAGANVLTF.

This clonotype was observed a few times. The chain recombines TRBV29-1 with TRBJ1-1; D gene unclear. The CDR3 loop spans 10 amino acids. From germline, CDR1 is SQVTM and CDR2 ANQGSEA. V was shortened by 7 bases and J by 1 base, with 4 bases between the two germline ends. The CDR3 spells CSAQNTEAFF. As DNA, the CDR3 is TGCAGCGCTCAGAACACTGAAGCTTTCTTT.

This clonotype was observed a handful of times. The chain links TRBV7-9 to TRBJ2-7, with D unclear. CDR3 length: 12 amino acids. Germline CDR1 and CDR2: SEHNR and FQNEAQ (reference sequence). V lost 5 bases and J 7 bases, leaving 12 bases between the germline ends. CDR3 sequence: CASSHPAGEQYF. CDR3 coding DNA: TGTGCCAGCAGCCACCCTGCCGGTGAGCAGTACTTC.

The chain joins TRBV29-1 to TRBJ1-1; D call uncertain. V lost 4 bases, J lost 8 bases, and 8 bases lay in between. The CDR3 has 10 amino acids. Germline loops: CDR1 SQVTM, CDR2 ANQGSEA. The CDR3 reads CSVAGEEAFF. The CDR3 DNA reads TGCAGCGTTGCCGGGGAAGAAGCTTTCTTT.

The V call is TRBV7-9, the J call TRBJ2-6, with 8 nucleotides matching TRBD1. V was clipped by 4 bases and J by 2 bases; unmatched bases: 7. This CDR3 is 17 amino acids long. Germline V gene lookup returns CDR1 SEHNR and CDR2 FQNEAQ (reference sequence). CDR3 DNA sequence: TGTGCCAGCAGCTCTGACAGGGGATCTCCTGGGGCCAACGTCCTGACTTTC. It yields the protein CASSSDRGSPGANVLTF.

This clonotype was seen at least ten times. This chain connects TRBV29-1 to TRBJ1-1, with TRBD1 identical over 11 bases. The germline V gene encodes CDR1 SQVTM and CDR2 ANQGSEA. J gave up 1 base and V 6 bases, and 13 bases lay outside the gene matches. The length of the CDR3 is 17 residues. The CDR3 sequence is CSVEDRGHGVGNTEAFF. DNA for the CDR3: TGCAGCGTCGAGGACAGGGGGCATGGGGTAGGGAACACTGAAGCTTTCTTT.

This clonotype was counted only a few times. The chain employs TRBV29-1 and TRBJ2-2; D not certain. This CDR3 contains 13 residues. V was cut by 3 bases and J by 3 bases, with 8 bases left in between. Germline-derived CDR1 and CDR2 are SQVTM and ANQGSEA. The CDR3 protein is CSVDFGYTGELFF. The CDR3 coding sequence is TGCAGCGTTGACTTCGGGTACACCGGGGAGCTGTTTTTT.

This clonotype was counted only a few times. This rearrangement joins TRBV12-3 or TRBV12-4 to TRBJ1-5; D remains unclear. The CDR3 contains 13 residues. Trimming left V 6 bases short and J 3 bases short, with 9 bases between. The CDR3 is CASRLTHNQPQHF. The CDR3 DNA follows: TGTGCCAGCAGACTGACACACAATCAGCCCCAGCATTTT.

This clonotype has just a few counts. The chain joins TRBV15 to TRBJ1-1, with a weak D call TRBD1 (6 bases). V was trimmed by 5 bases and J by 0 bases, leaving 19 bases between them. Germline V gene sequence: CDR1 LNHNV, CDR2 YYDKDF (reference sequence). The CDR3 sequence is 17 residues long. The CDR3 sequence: CATSPRWGHRMNTEAFF. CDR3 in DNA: TGTGCCACCAGCCCCCGATGGGGACACCGCATGAACACTGAAGCTTTCTTT.

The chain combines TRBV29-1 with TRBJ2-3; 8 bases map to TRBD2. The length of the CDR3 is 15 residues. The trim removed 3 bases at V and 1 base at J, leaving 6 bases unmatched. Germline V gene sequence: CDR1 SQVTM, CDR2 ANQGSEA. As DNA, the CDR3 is TGCAGCGTTGACGATCCAGCGGGGGGCACAGATACGCAGTATTTT. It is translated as CSVDDPAGGTDTQYF.

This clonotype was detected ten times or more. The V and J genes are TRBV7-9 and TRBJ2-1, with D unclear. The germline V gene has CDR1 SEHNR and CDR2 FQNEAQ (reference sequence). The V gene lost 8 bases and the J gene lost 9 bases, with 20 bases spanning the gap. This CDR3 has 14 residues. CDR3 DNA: TGTGCCAGCGTTGAGGATCGCGGATTTAGTGAGCAGTTCTTC. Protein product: CASVEDRGFSEQFF.

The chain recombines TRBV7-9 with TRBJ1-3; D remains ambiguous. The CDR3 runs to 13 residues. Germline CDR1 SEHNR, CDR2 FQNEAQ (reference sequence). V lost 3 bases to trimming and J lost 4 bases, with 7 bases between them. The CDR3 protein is CASSLGGGNTIYF. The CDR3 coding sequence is TGTGCCAGCAGCTTGGGCGGAGGAAACACCATATATTTT. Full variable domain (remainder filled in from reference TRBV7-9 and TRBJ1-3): DTGVSQNPRHKITKRGQNVTFRCDPISEHNRLYWYRQTLGQGPEFLTYFQNEAQLEKSRLLSDRFSAERPKGSFSTLEIQRTEQGDSAMYLCASSLGGGNTIYFGEGSWLTVV.

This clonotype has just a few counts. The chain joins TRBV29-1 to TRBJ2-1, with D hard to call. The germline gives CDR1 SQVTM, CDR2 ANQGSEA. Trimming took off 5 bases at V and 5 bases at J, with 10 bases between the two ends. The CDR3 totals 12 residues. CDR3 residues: CSVNLAHNEQFF. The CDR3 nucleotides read TGCAGCGTTAATCTGGCCCACAATGAGCAGTTCTTC.